This TCR beta chain was captured by sequencing in a study of memory CD8 T cells in hepatitis C reinfection. Study as a whole: After reinfection, a couple of primary-infection resolvers became chronically infected. Between 3 and 8 weeks after reinfection detection, peak samples were drawn.

As for time point: peak reinfection, 3 to 8 weeks after reinfection detection. No in vitro expansion preceded TCR sequencing of the sorted cells. Control naive CD8 T cells came from two donors at all three reinfection time points. Using immunoSEQ multiplex PCR, the repertoire was profiled, and TCRdb retains in-frame clones only, with some absent. The sample holds 35,000 to 50,000 clones, around 89% seen once. V shed 9 bases, J shed 2 bases, and the junction held 2 bases outside the gene matches. Germline V gene sequence: CDR1 SGHDT, CDR2 YYEEEE. CDR3 length: 13 residues. The receptor comes from a young man with hepatitis C virus infection. This chain links TRBV5-6 with TRBJ2-3; the match to TRBD2 covers 11 bases. Sequenced input: naive CD8+ T cells sorted from blood. In nucleotides, the CDR3 is TGTGCCACTAGCGGGGGGCTCACAGATACGCAGTATTTT. Residues: CATSGGLTDTQYF.